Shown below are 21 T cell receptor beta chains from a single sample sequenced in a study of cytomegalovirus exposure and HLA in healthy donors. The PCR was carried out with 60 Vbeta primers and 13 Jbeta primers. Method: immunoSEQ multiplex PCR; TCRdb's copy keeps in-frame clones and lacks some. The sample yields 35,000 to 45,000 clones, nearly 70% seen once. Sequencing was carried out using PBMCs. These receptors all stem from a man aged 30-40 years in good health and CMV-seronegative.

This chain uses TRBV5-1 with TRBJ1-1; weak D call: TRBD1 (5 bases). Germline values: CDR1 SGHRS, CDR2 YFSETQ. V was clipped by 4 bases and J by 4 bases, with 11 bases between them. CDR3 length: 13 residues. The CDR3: CASSLSGITEAFF. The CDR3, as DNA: TGCGCCAGCAGCCTTTCAGGGATCACTGAAGCTTTCTTT. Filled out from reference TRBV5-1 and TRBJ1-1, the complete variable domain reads KAGVTQTPRYLIKTRGQQVTLSCSPISGHRSVSWYQQTPGQGLQFLFEYFSETQRNKGNFPGRFSGRQFSNSRSEMNVSTLELGDSALYLCASSLSGITEAFFGQGTRLTVV.

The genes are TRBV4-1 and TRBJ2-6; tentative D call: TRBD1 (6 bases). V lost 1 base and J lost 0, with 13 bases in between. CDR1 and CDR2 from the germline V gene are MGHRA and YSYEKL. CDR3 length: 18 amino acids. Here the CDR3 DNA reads TGCGCCAGCAGCCAAGCTCGAGACAGGAGCTCTGGGGCCAACGTCCTGACTTTC. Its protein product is CASSQARDRSSGANVLTF.

CDR3 in DNA: TGTGCCAGCAGATACACTACCCATTTGGGCACTGAAGCTTTCTTT. Residues: CASRYTTHLGTEAFF. This chain uses TRBV6-1 with TRBJ1-1, with no clear D. This CDR3 comprises 15 residues. Trimming cost V 6 bases and J 4 bases, with 18 bases left between them. Germline V gives CDR1 MNHNS, CDR2 SASEGT.

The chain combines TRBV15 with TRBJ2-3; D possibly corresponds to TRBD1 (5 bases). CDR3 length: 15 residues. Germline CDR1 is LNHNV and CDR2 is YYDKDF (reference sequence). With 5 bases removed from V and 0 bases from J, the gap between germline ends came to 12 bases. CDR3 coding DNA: TGTGCCACCAGCTTACGGACACCTAGCACAGATACGCAGTATTTT. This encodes CATSLRTPSTDTQYF.

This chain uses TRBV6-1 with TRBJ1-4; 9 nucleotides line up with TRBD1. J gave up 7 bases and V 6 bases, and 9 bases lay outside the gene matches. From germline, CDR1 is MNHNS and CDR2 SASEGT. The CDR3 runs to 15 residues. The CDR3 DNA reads TGTGCCAGCAGGGGAACAGGGGGCGAAAGTGAAAAACTGTTTTTT. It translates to CASRGTGGESEKLFF.

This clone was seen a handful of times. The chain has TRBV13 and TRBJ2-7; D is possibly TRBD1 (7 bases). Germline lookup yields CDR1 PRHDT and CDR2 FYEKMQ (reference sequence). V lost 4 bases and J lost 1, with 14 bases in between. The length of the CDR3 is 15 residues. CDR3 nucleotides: TGTGCCAGCAGCTCAGGGGGACTTCTATCCTACGAGCAGTACTTC. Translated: CASSSGGLLSYEQYF.

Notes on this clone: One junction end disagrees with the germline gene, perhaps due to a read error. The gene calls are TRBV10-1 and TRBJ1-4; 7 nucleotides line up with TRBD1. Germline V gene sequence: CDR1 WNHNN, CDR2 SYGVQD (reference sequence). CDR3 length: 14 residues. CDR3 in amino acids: CASSSGTAKEKLFF. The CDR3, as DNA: TGCGCCAGCAGTTCCGGGACAGCTAAGGAAAAACTGTTTTTT.

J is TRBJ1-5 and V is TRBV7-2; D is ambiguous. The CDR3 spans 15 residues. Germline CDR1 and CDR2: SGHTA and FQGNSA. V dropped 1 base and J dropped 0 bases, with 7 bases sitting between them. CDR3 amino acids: CASSLGPYSNQPQHF. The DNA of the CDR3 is TGTGCCAGCAGCTTAGGTCCCTATAGCAATCAGCCCCAGCATTTT.

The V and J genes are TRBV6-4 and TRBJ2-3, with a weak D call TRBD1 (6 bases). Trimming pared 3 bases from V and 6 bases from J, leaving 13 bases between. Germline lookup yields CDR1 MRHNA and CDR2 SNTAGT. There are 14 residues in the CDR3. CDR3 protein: CASSDKQGVDTQYF. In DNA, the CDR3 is TGTGCCAGCAGTGATAAACAGGGAGTGGATACGCAGTATTTT.

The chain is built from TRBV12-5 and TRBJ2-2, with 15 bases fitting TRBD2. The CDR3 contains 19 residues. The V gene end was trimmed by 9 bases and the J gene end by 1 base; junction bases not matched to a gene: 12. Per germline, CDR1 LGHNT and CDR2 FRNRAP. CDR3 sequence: CASGGLGLAGGLNTGELFF. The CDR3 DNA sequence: TGTGCTAGCGGGGGCCTGGGACTAGCGGGGGGACTGAACACCGGGGAGCTGTTTTTT.

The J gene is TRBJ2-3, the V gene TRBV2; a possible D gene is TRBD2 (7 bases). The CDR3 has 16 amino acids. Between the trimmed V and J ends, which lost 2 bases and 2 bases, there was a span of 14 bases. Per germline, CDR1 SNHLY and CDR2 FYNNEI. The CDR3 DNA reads TGTGCCAGCAGTGAATCGGGTCGGGGGGCCACAGATACGCAGTATTTT. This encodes CASSESGRGATDTQYF.

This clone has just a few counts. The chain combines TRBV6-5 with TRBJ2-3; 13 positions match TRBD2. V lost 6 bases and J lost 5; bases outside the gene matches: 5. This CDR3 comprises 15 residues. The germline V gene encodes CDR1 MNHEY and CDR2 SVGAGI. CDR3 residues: CASRRTSGSIDTQYF. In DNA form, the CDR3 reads TGTGCCAGCAGGCGGACTAGCGGGAGTATAGATACGCAGTATTTT.

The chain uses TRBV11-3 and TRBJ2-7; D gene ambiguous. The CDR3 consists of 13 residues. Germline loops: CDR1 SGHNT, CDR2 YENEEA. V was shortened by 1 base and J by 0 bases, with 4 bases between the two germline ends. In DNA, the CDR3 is TGTGCCAGCAGCTTAGGGGCCTCCTACGAGCAGTACTTC. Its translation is CASSLGASYEQYF.

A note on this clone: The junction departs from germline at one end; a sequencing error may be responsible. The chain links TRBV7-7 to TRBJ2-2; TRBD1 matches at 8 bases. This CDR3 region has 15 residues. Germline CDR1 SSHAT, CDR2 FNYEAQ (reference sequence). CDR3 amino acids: CASSPGTGNTGELFF. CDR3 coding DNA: TGTGCTAGCAGCCCAGGGACAGGCAACACCGGGGAGCTGTTTTTT. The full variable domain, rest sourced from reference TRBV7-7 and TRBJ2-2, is GAGVSQSPRYKVTKRGQDVTLRCDPISSHATLYWYQQALGQGPEFLTYFNYEAQPDKSGLPSDRFSAERPEGSISTLTIQRTEQRDSAMYRCASSPGTGNTGELFFGEGSRLTVL.

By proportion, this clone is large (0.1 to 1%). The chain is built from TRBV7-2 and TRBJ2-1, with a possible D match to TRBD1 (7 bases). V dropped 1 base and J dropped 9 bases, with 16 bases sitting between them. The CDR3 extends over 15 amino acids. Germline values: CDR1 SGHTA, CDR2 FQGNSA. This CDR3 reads CASSLDLGQGGEQFF. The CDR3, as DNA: TGTGCCAGCAGCTTAGATCTGGGTCAGGGGGGTGAGCAGTTCTTC.

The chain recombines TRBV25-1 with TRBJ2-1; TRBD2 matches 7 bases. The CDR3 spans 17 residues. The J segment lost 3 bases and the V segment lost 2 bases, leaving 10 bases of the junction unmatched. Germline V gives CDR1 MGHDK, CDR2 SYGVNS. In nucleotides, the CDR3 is TGTGCCAGCAGTGAACTGAGCGGGAAGGGGTACTACAATGAGCAGTTCTTC. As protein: CASSELSGKGYYNEQFF.

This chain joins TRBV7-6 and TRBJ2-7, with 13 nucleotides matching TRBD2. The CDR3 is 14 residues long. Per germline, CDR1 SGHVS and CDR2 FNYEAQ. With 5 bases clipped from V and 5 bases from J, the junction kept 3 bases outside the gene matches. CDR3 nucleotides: TGTGCCAGCAGCCCCGGACTAGCGGGAGACGAGCAGTACTTC. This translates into CASSPGLAGDEQYF.

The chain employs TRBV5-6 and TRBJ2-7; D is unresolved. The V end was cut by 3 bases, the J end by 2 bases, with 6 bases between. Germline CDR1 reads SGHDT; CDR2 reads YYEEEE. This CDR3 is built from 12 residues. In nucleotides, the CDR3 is TGTGCCAGCAGCTCCCGCGCCTACGAGCAGTACTTC. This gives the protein CASSSRAYEQYF.

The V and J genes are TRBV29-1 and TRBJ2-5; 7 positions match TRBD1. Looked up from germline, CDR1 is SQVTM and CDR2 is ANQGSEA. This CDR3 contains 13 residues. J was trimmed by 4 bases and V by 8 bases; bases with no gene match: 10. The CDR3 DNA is TGCAGCACAACCTTCCGGGACAGAGAGACCCAGTACTTC. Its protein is CSTTFRDRETQYF.

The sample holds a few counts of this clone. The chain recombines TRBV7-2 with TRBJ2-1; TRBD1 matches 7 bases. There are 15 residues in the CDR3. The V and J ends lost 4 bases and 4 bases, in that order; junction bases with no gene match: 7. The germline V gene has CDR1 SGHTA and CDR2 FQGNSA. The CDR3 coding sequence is TGTGCCAGCAGCTCTCGAGGGGGCACTTACAATGAGCAGTTCTTC. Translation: CASSSRGGTYNEQFF.

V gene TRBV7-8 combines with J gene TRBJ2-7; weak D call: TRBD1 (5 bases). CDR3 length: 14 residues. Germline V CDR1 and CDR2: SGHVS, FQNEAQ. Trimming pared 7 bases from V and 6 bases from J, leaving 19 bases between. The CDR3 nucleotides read TGTGCCAGCACCCTCACCCAGGGAACAATCGAGCAGTACTTC. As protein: CASTLTQGTIEQYF.